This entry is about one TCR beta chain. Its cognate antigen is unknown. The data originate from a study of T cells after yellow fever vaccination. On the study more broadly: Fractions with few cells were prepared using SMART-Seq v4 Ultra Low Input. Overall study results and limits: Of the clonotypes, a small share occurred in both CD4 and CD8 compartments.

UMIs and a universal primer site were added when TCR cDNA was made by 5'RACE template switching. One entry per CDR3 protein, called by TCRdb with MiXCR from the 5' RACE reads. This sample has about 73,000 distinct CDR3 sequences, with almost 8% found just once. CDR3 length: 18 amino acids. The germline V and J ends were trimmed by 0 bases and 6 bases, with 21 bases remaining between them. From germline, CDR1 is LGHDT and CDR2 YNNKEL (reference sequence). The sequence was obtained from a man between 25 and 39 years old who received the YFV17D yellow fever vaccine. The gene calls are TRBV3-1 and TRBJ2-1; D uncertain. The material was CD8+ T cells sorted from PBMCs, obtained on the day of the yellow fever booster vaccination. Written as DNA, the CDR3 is TGTGCCAGCAGCCAAGACCCGCCACCATCCCCCCGCTTCAATGAGCAGTTCTTC. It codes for CASSQDPPPSPRFNEQFF.